The clone carrying this TCR beta chain was seen only a few times. What it recognizes is unknown. This specimen belongs to a study of radiotherapy plus CTLA-4 blockade in lung cancer. Study context: Objective responses occurred in 18% of patients; roughly 30% had disease control.

The assay was immunoSEQ multiplex PCR, and TCRdb's table has in-frame clones only and misses some. There are more than 60,000 clones in the sample; approximately 76% occur only once, and about 3% lies in the top ten. Alongside CTLA-4 blockade with ipilimumab, patients with chemo-refractory metastatic non-small-cell lung cancer received focal radiation. Study observations and caveats: Tumor-derived TCR clones expanded in blood after radiotherapy plus ipilimumab.

The receptor was derived from a human donor with non-small cell lung cancer who had a complete response to radiotherapy plus ipilimumab. This specimen consisted of peripheral blood, obtained from a patient treated with radiotherapy plus ipilimumab.

CDR3 amino acids: CASGPADRGLNQPQHF. CDR3 DNA sequence: TGTGCTAGTGGACCCGCCGACAGGGGCCTAAATCAGCCCCAGCATTTT. V and J are TRBV12-5 and TRBJ1-5, with 8 positions matching TRBD1. The CDR3 is 16 residues long. The germline gives CDR1 LGHNT, CDR2 FRNRAP. Losses at the gene ends were 6 bases for V and 4 bases for J; bases not matched to a gene: 11. Drawing the rest from reference TRBV12-5 and TRBJ1-5, the complete variable domain is DARVTQTPRHKVTEMGQEVTMRCQPILGHNTVFWYRQTMMQGLELLAYFRNRAPLDDSGMPKDRFSAEMPDATLATLKIQPSEPRDSAVYFCASGPADRGLNQPQHFGDGTRLSIL.